This T cell receptor (beta chain) stems from a study of blood T cell repertoires in COVID-19. On the study more broadly: T cells, B-cell-depleted T cells, or PBMCs provided the cDNA or gDNA that served as material.

Original processing methods: Estimation of nucleated cell counts was performed using reference gene primer amplification. TCRdb keeps only in-frame clones here, not all; method: immunoSEQ multiplex PCR. The D gene and trimming were derived from the DNA, and the V and J assignments and clone size from that table. In the table there are roughly 80,000 clones, about 88% of which are singletons. Germline CDR1 and CDR2: MGHRA and YSYEKL. The CDR3 is 15 residues long. Losses at the gene ends were 4 bases for V and 4 bases for J; bases not matched to a gene: 3. V gene TRBV4-1 combines with J gene TRBJ2-7; 14 bases are a match to TRBD2. The sample consisted of peripheral blood. The receptor comes from a human donor in a cohort sampled during active COVID-19. This CDR3 reads CASSLWTSGGYEQYF. DNA of the CDR3: TGCGCCAGCAGCCTCTGGACTAGCGGGGGGTACGAGCAGTACTTC.